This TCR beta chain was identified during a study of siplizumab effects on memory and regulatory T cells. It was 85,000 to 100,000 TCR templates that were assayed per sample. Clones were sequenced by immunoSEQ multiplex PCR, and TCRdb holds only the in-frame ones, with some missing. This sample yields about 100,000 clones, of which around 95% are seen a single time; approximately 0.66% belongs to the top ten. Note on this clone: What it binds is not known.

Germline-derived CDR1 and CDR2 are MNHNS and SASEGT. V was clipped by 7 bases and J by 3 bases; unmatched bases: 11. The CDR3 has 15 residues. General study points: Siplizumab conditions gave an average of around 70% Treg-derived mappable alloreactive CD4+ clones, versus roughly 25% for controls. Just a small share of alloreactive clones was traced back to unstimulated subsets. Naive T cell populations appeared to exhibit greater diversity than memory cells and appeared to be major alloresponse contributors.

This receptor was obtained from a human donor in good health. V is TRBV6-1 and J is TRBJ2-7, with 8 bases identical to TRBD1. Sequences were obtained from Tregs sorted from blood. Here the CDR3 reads CASIIGPDRGYEQYF. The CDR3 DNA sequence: TGTGCCAGCATCATCGGTCCCGACAGGGGCTACGAGCAGTACTTC.